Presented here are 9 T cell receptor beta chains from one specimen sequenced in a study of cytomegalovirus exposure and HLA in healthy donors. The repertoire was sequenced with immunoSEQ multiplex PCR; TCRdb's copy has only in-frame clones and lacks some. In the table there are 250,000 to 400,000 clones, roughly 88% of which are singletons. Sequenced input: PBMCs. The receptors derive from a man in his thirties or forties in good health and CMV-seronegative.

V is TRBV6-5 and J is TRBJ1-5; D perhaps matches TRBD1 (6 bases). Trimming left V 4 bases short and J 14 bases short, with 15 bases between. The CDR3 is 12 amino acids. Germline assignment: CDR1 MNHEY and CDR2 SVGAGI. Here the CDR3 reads CASSLDWTVKHF. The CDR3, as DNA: TGTGCCAGCAGTTTAGATTGGACAGTCAAGCATTTT.

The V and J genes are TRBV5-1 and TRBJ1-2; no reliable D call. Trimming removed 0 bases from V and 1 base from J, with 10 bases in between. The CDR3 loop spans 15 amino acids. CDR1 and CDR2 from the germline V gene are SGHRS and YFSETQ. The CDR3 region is CASSLASGVNYGYTF. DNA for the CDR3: TGCGCCAGCAGCTTGGCGTCCGGGGTTAACTATGGCTACACCTTC.

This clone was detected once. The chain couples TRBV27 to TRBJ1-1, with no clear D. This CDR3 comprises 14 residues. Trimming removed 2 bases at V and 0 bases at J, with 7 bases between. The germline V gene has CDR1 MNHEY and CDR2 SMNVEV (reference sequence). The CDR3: CASSLTSMNTEAFF. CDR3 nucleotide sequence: TGTGCCAGCAGTTTAACGTCTATGAACACTGAAGCTTTCTTT.

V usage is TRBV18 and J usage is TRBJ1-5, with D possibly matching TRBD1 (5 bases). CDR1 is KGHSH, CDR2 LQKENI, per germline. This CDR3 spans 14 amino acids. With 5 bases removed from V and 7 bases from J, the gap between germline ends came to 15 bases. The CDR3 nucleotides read TGTGCCAGCTCAATCCTCGGAGGGGTCCAGCCCCAGCATTTT. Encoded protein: CASSILGGVQPQHF.

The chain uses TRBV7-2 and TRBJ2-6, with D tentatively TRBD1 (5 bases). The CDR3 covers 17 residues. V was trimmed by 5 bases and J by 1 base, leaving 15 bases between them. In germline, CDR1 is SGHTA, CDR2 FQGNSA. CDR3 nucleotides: TGTGCCAGCAGCATTCCCCGCCCAGGGTCTGGGGCCAACGTCCTGACTTTC. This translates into CASSIPRPGSGANVLTF.

CDR3 sequence (DNA): TGTGCCAGCAGCTTGGGGACTAGCGGCAACTCCAATGAGCAGTTCTTC. It encodes CASSLGTSGNSNEQFF. The chain links TRBV7-6 to TRBJ2-1; 11 bases agree with TRBD2. The ends lost 3 bases at V and 6 bases at J; junction bases unmatched: 7. Germline-derived CDR1 and CDR2 are SGHVS and FNYEAQ. The CDR3 is made up of 16 amino acids.

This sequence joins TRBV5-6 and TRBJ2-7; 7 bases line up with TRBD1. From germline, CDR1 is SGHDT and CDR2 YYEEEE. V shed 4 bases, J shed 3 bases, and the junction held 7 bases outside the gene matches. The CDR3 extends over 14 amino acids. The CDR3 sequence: CASSRVDRNYEQYF. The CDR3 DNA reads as TGTGCCAGCAGCCGAGTGGACAGGAACTACGAGCAGTACTTC.

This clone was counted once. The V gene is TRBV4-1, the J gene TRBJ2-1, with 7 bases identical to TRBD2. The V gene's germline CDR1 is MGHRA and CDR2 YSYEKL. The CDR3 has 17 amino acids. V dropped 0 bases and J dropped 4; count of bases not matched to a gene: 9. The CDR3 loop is CASSQEERGELYNEQFF. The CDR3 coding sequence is TGCGCCAGCAGCCAAGAGGAGCGGGGCGAGTTGTACAATGAGCAGTTCTTC.

The CDR3 loop reads CSVELAGEDEQYF. CDR3 nucleotide sequence: TGCAGCGTTGAGCTAGCGGGAGAAGACGAGCAGTACTTC. The chain uses TRBV29-1 and TRBJ2-7, with TRBD2 matching 10 bases. V shed 3 bases, J shed 5 bases, and the junction held 4 bases outside the gene matches. Germline V lookup: CDR1 SQVTM, CDR2 ANQGSEA. CDR3 length: 13 amino acids.